This TCR beta chain was identified in a study of T-cell reconstitution after alpha-beta-depleted transplantation in children. The TCRbeta library was prepared with unique molecular identifiers. In TCRdb, the PCR reads were re-called with MiXCR into one record per CDR3 protein. The profile shows roughly 100,000 distinct CDR3 sequences, around 5.9% of them singletons. This clonotype was detected many times. From germline, CDR1 is SGHRS and CDR2 YFSETQ. Trimming removed 4 bases at V and 3 bases at J, with 13 bases between. This CDR3 spans 14 amino acids. This receptor was identified in a female patient younger than 10 who had a stem cell transplant for Fanconi anemia, so the T cells may come from the graft donor. J is TRBJ1-1 and V is TRBV5-1, with D tentatively TRBD1 (6 bases). The sequenced sample was PBMCs, mostly from graft donor cells, obtained 60 days after TCRalphabeta/CD19-depleted stem cell transplant. The DNA for the CDR3 is TGCGCCAGCAGCAACAGGGTTCCGGACACTGAAGCTTTCTTT. Translation gives CASSNRVPDTEAFF.